This TCR beta chain was observed in a study of blood T cell repertoires in COVID-19 (TCRdb year 2020). With regard to the full study: Samples from collaborators originated in the United States, Italy and Spain and spanned both the acute and convalescent phases of COVID-19. The prospective study material was composed of cDNA or gDNA derived from T cells, B-cell-depleted T cells, or PBMCs. Subjects who had been exposed to COVID-19, were actively infected with it, or had recovered from it provided the deeply sampled blood TCRbeta repertoires that made up the dataset. A freely available public database, intended as a resource for researchers studying the immune response to SARS-CoV-2, is where the repertoires were released. The samples were drawn from two sources: the first 160 participants of the ongoing ImmuneRACE study, and 1,200 or so subjects contributed by 6 global collaborators. Nearly every sample came with metadata listing a de-identified subject ID, COVID-19 status, age in years and sex. Where available, HLA class I and class II types were obtained from metadata supplied by the sample provider rather than from assay-based typing.

Study-wide conclusions, independent of this receptor: How much clinical and demographic metadata was included differed by source and by participant, and the metadata was provided uncurated.

As to this clone: What this receptor recognizes is not known. No qualities accompany the bases; no much larger clone lies one base away.

Whole blood was collected in K2EDTA tubes by collaborating institutions according to the institutions' own protocols. For TCRbeta analysis, collaborators shipped samples in one of three forms: frozen whole blood, isolated PBMCs, or DNA extracted from either of those sample types. TCRbeta CDR3 regions were amplified from genomic DNA using the immunoSEQ Assay, a bias-controlled multiplex PCR. Per the source publication's procedure: Within the assay, amplification of reference gene primers was used to estimate how many nucleated cells each sample contained. To quantify the absolute abundance of each unique TCRbeta CDR3 rearrangement, sequence reads were collapsed and filtered. Productive Simpson clonality was computed per sample as the square root of Simpson's diversity index over productive rearrangements. TCRdb retrieved this table from immuneACCESS and kept in-frame rearrangements only. Not all clones are present; in checked studies, unresolved V genes account for under half, and no reason is known for the remainder. V, J and clone size were drawn from that table, and D and trimming were deduced from the DNA. This sample gives approximately 190,000 clones in total; 84% of them show up just once. Around 20% of the sample is in the top ten clones.

The sequence derives from a human donor in a cohort sampled during active COVID-19. The specimen was peripheral blood.

The CDR3 reads as follows: CASSEIYSGTDNSPLHF. The bases are TGTGCCAGCAGTGAAATCTATTCCGGGACAGATAATTCACCCCTCCACTTT. The chain was built from TRBV6-1 and TRBJ1-6; a stretch of 7 junction bases matches TRBD1. Here V drops 2 bases and J drops 5 bases, and the junction holds 9 bases not matched to any gene. From the germline V gene, CDR1 is MNHNS and CDR2 is SASEGT. The CDR3 contains 17 residues, cysteine and phenylalanine counted. The read is trimmed to its CDR3 DNA, 51 bases read in frame from base 1.